A single sample gave rise to the 9 T cell receptor beta chains below, sequenced in a study of blood T cell repertoires in COVID-19. The table came from immunoSEQ multiplex PCR; TCRdb's copy has only in-frame clones and leaves some out. This sample yields over 95,000 clones, of which around 89% are seen a single time; 19% belongs to the top ten. Sequences were obtained from peripheral blood. These TCRs come from a human donor with acute or convalescent COVID-19. The donor label of this sample is uncertain.

This clone was picked up a small number of times. Relative to the germline gene, one junction end is altered; a read error may explain this. The chain links TRBV29-1 to TRBJ1-2; maybe TRBD1 (5 bases). This CDR3 has 13 residues. Germline V gives CDR1 SQVTM, CDR2 ANQGSEA. This chain's CDR3 is CSVEDPGVDRASF. DNA for the CDR3: TGCAGCGTTGAAGACCCGGGTGTAGACAGAGCATCGTTC.

The chain has TRBV28 and TRBJ1-2; D is unresolved. The CDR3 covers 13 residues. Germline V lookup: CDR1 MDHEN, CDR2 SYDVKM. Trimming cost V 5 bases and J 3 bases, with 10 bases left between them. The CDR3 DNA follows: TGTGCCAGCAGTCCGACTACCGACTATGGCTACACCTTC. The encoded protein is CASSPTTDYGYTF.

This clone was seen once. The chain uses TRBV10-3 and TRBJ1-2; TRBD1 matches 9 bases. V was pared by 3 bases and J by 7 bases, with 0 bases of the junction left unmatched. CDR1 is ENHRY, CDR2 SYGVKD, per germline. The CDR3 is made up of 12 amino acids. The CDR3 DNA sequence: TGTGCCATCAGTGAACAGGGGGCTGGCTACACCTTC. Its translation: CAISEQGAGYTF.

V gene TRBV6-6 combines with J gene TRBJ1-2; D is undetermined. The V end was cut by 3 bases, the J end by 2 bases, with 10 bases between. The CDR3 length is 14 residues. CDR1 is MNHNY, CDR2 SVGAGI, per germline (reference sequence). The CDR3 DNA is TGTGCCAGCAGTTATACTGGGAGAAACTATGGCTACACCTTC. Translating gives CASSYTGRNYGYTF.

The chain carries TRBV2 and TRBJ2-7; D ambiguous. CDR3 length equals 11 residues. Germline CDR1 and CDR2: SNHLY and FYNNEI. V was trimmed by 5 bases and J by 3 bases, leaving 5 bases between them. DNA for the CDR3: TGTGCCAGCAGTATCCACTACGAGCAGTACTTC. It translates to CASSIHYEQYF.

This chain connects TRBV20-1 to TRBJ2-1; 8 bases are a match to TRBD2. CDR1 and CDR2 (germline): DFQATT, SNEGSKA (reference sequence). V dropped 3 bases and J dropped 0; count of bases not matched to a gene: 1. The CDR3 is 14 amino acids. The DNA of the CDR3 is TGCAGTGCTAGTACTAGCGGCTCCTACAATGAGCAGTTCTTC. This translates into CSASTSGSYNEQFF.

This clone was picked up one time. The chain recombines TRBV18 with TRBJ2-3; D is possibly TRBD2 (6 bases). Trimming stripped 3 bases from V and 4 bases from J, with 11 bases between. The CDR3 contains 14 residues. Germline-derived CDR1 and CDR2 are KGHSH and LQKENI. DNA for the CDR3: TGTGCCAGCTCACCGGGAGGTGGCCCAGATACGCAGTATTTT. Translating it yields CASSPGGGPDTQYF. Variable domain in full (rest from reference TRBV18 and TRBJ2-3): NAGVMQNPRHLVRRRGQEARLRCSPMKGHSHVYWYRQLPEEGLKFMVYLQKENIIDESGMPKERFSAEFPKEGPSILRIQQVVRGDSAAYFCASSPGGGPDTQYFGPGTRLTVL.

This clone has more than one count but fewer than ten. The chain couples TRBV3-1 (or the pseudogene TRBV3-2) to TRBJ2-3; no clear D. This CDR3 is built from 11 residues. Germline V gene sequence: CDR1 LGHDT, CDR2 YNNKEL (reference sequence). V lost 0 bases and J lost 9, with 4 bases in between. The DNA for the CDR3 is TGTGCCAGCAGCCAAGATATGACGCAGTATTTT. Its protein is CASSQDMTQYF.

This clone was seen once. The chain carries TRBV14 and TRBJ1-2; 9 bases are shared with TRBD1. The V segment lost 6 bases and the J segment 8 bases; nucleotides outside the gene matches: 7. The CDR3 covers 13 residues. Germline assignment: CDR1 SGHDN and CDR2 FVKESK. The CDR3 sequence is CASRLQGAGGYTF. Written as DNA, the CDR3 is TGTGCCAGCAGGTTACAGGGGGCAGGAGGCTACACCTTC.